This T cell receptor beta chain came from a study of cytomegalovirus exposure and HLA in healthy donors. Notes on the study in general: Researchers catalogued 150 or so TCR beta chains as cytomegalovirus-associated.

Method: immunoSEQ multiplex PCR; TCRdb's copy keeps in-frame clones and lacks some. Counted here are roughly 150,000 clones, less than 90% occurring once; the ten biggest clones make up around 2.1%. In the case of this clone: The antigen is not known.

The CDR3 is 13 amino acids. Germline lookup yields CDR1 SQVTM and CDR2 ANQGSEA. V shed 6 bases and J shed 0 bases, with 11 bases lying between them. Sequenced: PBMCs. The chain combines TRBV29-1 with TRBJ2-5, with D maybe TRBD1 (6 bases). The TCR comes from a woman aged 18-30 years in good health and CMV-seronegative. CDR3 DNA: TGCAGCGTCGACAGGCAGTACCAAGAGACCCAGTACTTC. The encoded protein is CSVDRQYQETQYF.